The 7 T cell receptor beta chains below were found in one sample sequenced in a study of CD8+CD57+ T cells in acquired aplastic anemia. The sequenced patients had an expansion of CD8+CD57+ cells seen by flow cytometry. Genomic DNA templated the TCR beta VDJ and CDR3 profiling. A single record per CDR3 protein comes from TCRdb applying MiXCR to the reads. The sample yields some 180,000 distinct CDR3 sequences, 63% seen once. Sequenced: sorted CD4+, CD8+, or CD8+CD57+ T cells (not recorded which) from PBMCs. Receptors originate from a human donor with aplastic anemia.

The CDR3 DNA reads TGTGCCAGTGCCCCCCCCGGGACAGGGTACGACTATGGCTACACCTTC. The encoded protein is CASAPPGTGYDYGYTF. The chain combines TRBV19 with TRBJ1-2; 9 nucleotides agree with TRBD1. Trimming took 8 bases from V and 3 from J; bases not matched to a gene: 13. This CDR3 contains 16 residues. Germline values: CDR1 LNHDA, CDR2 SQIVND (reference sequence).

V gene TRBV7-8 combines with J gene TRBJ2-7; 9 bases map to TRBD2. Germline-derived CDR1 and CDR2 are SGHVS and FQNEAQ. The CDR3 is made up of 12 amino acids. With 5 bases clipped from V and 9 bases from J, the junction kept 5 bases outside the gene matches. CDR3 DNA sequence: TGTGCCAGCAGCGACCTACTAGCGGGGCAGTACTTC. As protein: CASSDLLAGQYF.

On this clonotype: Mismatch with germline at one junction end may stem from a read error. The V call is TRBV24-1, the J call TRBJ2-7; 10 positions match TRBD1. Germline V lookup: CDR1 KGHDR, CDR2 SFDVKD. The CDR3 contains 18 residues. The CDR3 is CAISESATPGQGSLGQYF. The CDR3 DNA sequence: TGTGCCATCAGTGAGTCTGCAACCCCGGGACAGGGGAGCCTTGGGCAGTACTTC.

This sequence joins TRBV13 and TRBJ2-3; 14 nucleotides align to TRBD2. Germline V gene lookup returns CDR1 PRHDT and CDR2 FYEKMQ (reference sequence). The CDR3 is 15 residues long. With V trimmed by 5 bases and J by 9 bases, 7 bases remained unmatched. CDR3 bases: TGTGCCAGCAGCCCGGGACTAGCGGGAGTAGCAACGCAGTATTTT. Amino acid sequence: CASSPGLAGVATQYF.

CDR3 coding DNA: TGTGCCACCAGCAGGAATACAGACTCTGGGGCCAACGTCCTGACTTTC. It translates to CATSRNTDSGANVLTF. V usage is TRBV15 and J usage is TRBJ2-6; no clear D. The V gene's germline CDR1 is LNHNV and CDR2 YYDKDF (reference sequence). The CDR3 loop spans 16 amino acids. With 3 bases removed from V and 0 bases from J, the gap between germline ends came to 9 bases.

This rearrangement joins TRBV7-7 to TRBJ2-7; 9 positions match TRBD1. The J segment lost 3 bases and the V segment lost 6 bases, leaving 6 bases of the junction unmatched. Germline loops: CDR1 SSHAT, CDR2 FNYEAQ (reference sequence). The CDR3 sequence is 14 residues long. The CDR3 sequence is CASSSGTGLYEQYF. CDR3 bases: TGTGCCAGCAGTTCCGGGACAGGGCTCTACGAGCAGTACTTC.

This clonotype turned up a few times. The chain links TRBV6-2 or TRBV6-3 to TRBJ1-2; tentative D call: TRBD1 (5 bases). CDR1 and CDR2 (germline): MNHEY, SVGEGT. With 3 bases removed from V and 1 base from J, the gap between germline ends came to 12 bases. The CDR3 length is 15 residues. The CDR3, as DNA: TGTGCCAGCAGTTATCTCTCGACAGTTAACTATGGCTACACCTTC. Translating gives CASSYLSTVNYGYTF.